The 16 T cell receptor beta chains reported below all come from one sample, sequenced in a study of blood T cells in healthy people across ages. PCR was performed a second time for about 6 to 12 cycles using a sample-barcoded 5' primer and a J-beta primer mix. TCRdb called the 5' RACE reads again in MiXCR, with one record for every CDR3 protein. The table shows hundreds of thousands of distinct CDR3 sequences, with roughly 64% occurring only once. The specimen sequenced was blood. The receptors were sampled from a man aged 25 to 45 in good health.

The genes are TRBV20-1 and TRBJ2-7; a weak D match, TRBD1 (6 bases). The germline V and J ends were trimmed by 6 bases and 5 bases, with 17 bases remaining between them. The germline V gene has CDR1 DFQATT and CDR2 SNEGSKA (reference sequence). This CDR3 spans 13 amino acids. The CDR3 region is CSAADNRVNEQYF. CDR3 DNA sequence: TGCAGTGCGGCCGATAACAGGGTAAACGAGCAGTACTTC.

In its sample, this clonotype was seen a few times. This chain links TRBV10-3 with TRBJ2-7; the D gene could be TRBD1 or TRBD2 (5 bases each). The CDR3 length is 16 residues. Germline V CDR1 and CDR2: ENHRY, SYGVKD. Trimming left V 7 bases short and J 4 bases short, with 23 bases between. DNA of the CDR3: TGTGCCATCATGGTTAGGGGCGAGGGGCTATTATACGAGCAGTACTTC. Protein sequence: CAIMVRGEGLLYEQYF.

V usage is TRBV20-1 and J usage is TRBJ2-1; 9 nucleotides agree with TRBD2. The V segment lost 2 bases and the J segment 4 bases; nucleotides outside the gene matches: 12. The CDR3 consists of 17 residues. The germline V gene has CDR1 DFQATT and CDR2 SNEGSKA (reference sequence). This CDR3 reads CSARLSRSGGIYNEQFF. The CDR3, as DNA: TGCAGTGCTAGACTTTCGCGTAGCGGGGGAATATACAATGAGCAGTTCTTC.

The chain joins TRBV10-1 to TRBJ2-3, with D perhaps matching TRBD1 (5 bases). V lost 10 bases and J lost 0, with 11 bases in between. Per the germline V gene, CDR1 is WNHNN and CDR2 is SYGVQD (reference sequence). This CDR3 has 13 amino acids. CDR3 nucleotides: TGCGCCACTCGGAAGGGGAGCACAGATACGCAGTATTTT. Its translation is CATRKGSTDTQYF.

The chain links TRBV25-1 to TRBJ1-2; D not resolved. V dropped 0 bases and J dropped 8 bases, with 16 bases sitting between them. The CDR3 contains 15 residues. The V gene's germline CDR1 is MGHDK and CDR2 SYGVNS. The CDR3 loop is CASSEYSHLESGYTF. The DNA for the CDR3 is TGTGCCAGCAGTGAATACTCGCACCTGGAATCGGGCTACACCTTC.

The rearrangement joins TRBV12-3 or TRBV12-4 to TRBJ2-1; the match to TRBD2 covers 12 bases. The CDR3 is made up of 15 amino acids. Trimming removed 4 bases from V and 6 bases from J; junction bases left unmatched: 4. In nucleotides, the CDR3 is TGTGCCAGCAGTTCCCTGGGACTAGCGGGCAATGAGCAGTTCTTC. This sequence encodes CASSSLGLAGNEQFF.

The count of this clonotype is one. Written as DNA, the CDR3 is TGTGCCAGCAGTTCCGCGAGGGGGCCAGGACCCGCCCCATACAATGAGCAGTTCTTC. It is translated as CASSSARGPGPAPYNEQFF. The V and J genes are TRBV6-2 or TRBV6-3 and TRBJ2-1; 7 bases agree with TRBD1. With V trimmed by 4 bases and J by 4 bases, 19 bases remained unmatched. CDR3 size: 19 residues. CDR1 MNHEY and CDR2 SVGEGT come from the germline V gene.

Comment on this clonotype: A read error may be the cause here, since a much bigger clone is one base away. The chain links TRBV6-1 to TRBJ2-5; TRBD2 is a possible D gene (5 bases). V lost 3 bases to trimming and J lost 11 bases, with 19 bases between them. CDR1 is MNHNS and CDR2 is SASEGT in the germline V gene. The CDR3 extends over 14 amino acids. The CDR3 loop is CASSEMGLSDEQYF. For the CDR3, the DNA is TGTGCCAGCAGTGAGATGGGTCTTAGCGATGAGCAGTACTTC.

The chain links TRBV29-1 to TRBJ2-1; D may be TRBD1 or TRBD2 (5 bases each). This CDR3 has 16 residues. The germline V gene has CDR1 SQVTM and CDR2 ANQGSEA. V dropped 0 bases and J dropped 0 bases, with 12 bases sitting between them. DNA for the CDR3: TGCAGCGTTGAAGATCGGGACGCAAGCTCCTACAATGAGCAGTTCTTC. Translated: CSVEDRDASSYNEQFF.

This clonotype was counted between two and nine times. This chain joins TRBV7-2 and TRBJ2-4, with no clear D. TRBJ2-7 explains the end of the DNA better; the J call may be wrong. This CDR3 comprises 14 residues. The germline V gene encodes CDR1 SGHTA and CDR2 FQGNSA. The CDR3 DNA is TGTGCCAGCAGCTTTACGCGGCCTATCCACGAGCAGTACTTC. This translates into CASSFTRPIHEQYF.

The chain uses TRBV20-1 and TRBJ2-1, with 9 positions matching TRBD2. J was trimmed by 1 base and V by 4 bases; bases with no gene match: 8. Germline CDR1 and CDR2: DFQATT and SNEGSKA (reference sequence). The CDR3 is 16 amino acids. This CDR3 reads CSATYSGSDSYNEQFF. The CDR3 bases are TGCAGTGCTACTTATAGCGGGAGCGATTCCTACAATGAGCAGTTCTTC.

This chain uses TRBV5-1 with TRBJ2-5, with 11 bases lining up with TRBD2. V dropped 0 bases and J dropped 11; count of bases not matched to a gene: 18. The germline V gene encodes CDR1 SGHRS and CDR2 YFSETQ. The CDR3 is 18 residues long. The CDR3 protein is CASSLGPPGTSGDNEQYF. The CDR3, as DNA: TGCGCCAGCAGCTTGGGGCCCCCCGGGACTAGCGGAGACAATGAGCAGTACTTC.

The chain is built from TRBV20-1 and TRBJ1-1; D is unresolved. The CDR3 has 13 residues. Deletions cut 2 bases from V and 8 bases from J, with 15 bases between. CDR1 DFQATT and CDR2 SNEGSKA come from the germline V gene (reference sequence). The CDR3 region has the DNA TGCAGTGCTAGACGGACCCATGGGAACGAAGCTTTCTTT. It codes for CSARRTHGNEAFF.

This clonotype was detected a few times. This chain links TRBV7-8 with TRBJ2-1; D tentatively reads TRBD1 or TRBD2 (5 bases each). The CDR3 has 14 residues. V was trimmed by 6 bases and J by 6 bases, leaving 15 bases between them. Germline V gene data show CDR1 as SGHVS and CDR2 as FQNEAQ. CDR3 in DNA: TGTGCCAGCAGTTTGGGAGAACAGGCCAATGAGCAGTTCTTC. Its translation is CASSLGEQANEQFF. The entire variable domain, with the rest obtained from reference TRBV7-8 and TRBJ2-1, is as follows: GAGVSQSPRYKVAKRGQDVALRCDPISGHVSLFWYQQALGQGPEFLTYFQNEAQLDKSGLPSDRFFAERPEGSVSTLKIQRTQQEDSAVYLCASSLGEQANEQFFGPGTRLTVL.

The chain links TRBV5-6 to TRBJ2-1; D may correspond to TRBD1 or TRBD2 (5 bases each). Germline V gene lookup returns CDR1 SGHDT and CDR2 YYEEEE. The CDR3 runs 17 residues. V lost 4 bases and J 7 bases, leaving 24 bases between the germline ends. The CDR3 DNA sequence: TGTGCCAGCAGCCCGGAGGTTTGGGGGAATCGCGCGAATGAGCAGTTCTTC. Amino acids: CASSPEVWGNRANEQFF.

This chain links TRBV4-3 with TRBJ2-3; 7 bases are a match to TRBD1. This CDR3 has 15 amino acids. CDR1 is LGHNA, CDR2 YSLEER, per germline. V dropped 0 bases and J dropped 6; count of bases not matched to a gene: 6. The DNA of the CDR3 is TGCGCCAGCAGCCAAGAAACAGGGGTTCGCGATACGCAGTATTTT. The encoded protein is CASSQETGVRDTQYF.